This TCR beta chain was identified during a study of blood T cell repertoires in COVID-19 (dated by TCRdb to about 2020). In terms of the full investigation: Samples from collaborators originated in the United States, Italy and Spain and spanned both the acute and convalescent phases of COVID-19. The repertoires were made available in a free public database intended to serve as a resource for research on the immune response to SARS-CoV-2. The prospective study material was composed of cDNA or gDNA derived from T cells, B-cell-depleted T cells, or PBMCs. Nearly every sample came with metadata listing a de-identified subject ID, COVID-19 status, age in years and sex. Where HLA class I and class II types were available, the types were taken from metadata supplied by the sample provider, not from assay-based typing. Samples were obtained from the ongoing ImmuneRACE study (first 160 participants) and from about 1,300 subjects provided by 6 global collaborators. Deeply sampled blood TCRbeta repertoires from subjects exposed to, actively infected with, or recovered from COVID-19 were included in the dataset.

Taken from cysteine to phenylalanine, the CDR3 has 13 residues. This entry keeps only the CDR3 DNA: 39 bases, framed from base 1. V is cut back by 3 bases and J by 8 bases, with 5 bases in the junction unmatched. From the germline V gene, CDR1 is LGHNT and CDR2 is FRNRAP. The immunoSEQ Assay, a bias-controlled multiplex PCR, was used to amplify TCRbeta CDR3 regions from genomic DNA. Per the source publication's procedure: Within the assay, amplification of reference gene primers was used to estimate how many nucleated cells each sample contained. To quantify the absolute abundance of each unique TCRbeta CDR3 rearrangement, sequence reads were collapsed and filtered. For each sample, productive Simpson clonality was calculated as the square root of Simpson's diversity index across productive rearrangements. Sourced from immuneACCESS, this table was stored by TCRdb with only in-frame sequences that have V and J called. A share of the clones is absent; for the studies checked, an unresolved V gene accounts for under half, and the remainder has no known explanation. That table gives V, J and clone size, and the DNA gave D and trimming. The sample contains more than 95,000 clones, roughly 76% of them found a single time. The leading ten clones occupy 8.5% to 9.5% of the sample.

The collaborating institutions used their own protocols to collect whole blood in K2EDTA tubes. Collaborator samples were shipped for TCRbeta analysis as frozen whole blood, isolated PBMCs, or DNA extracted from either sample type. The investigation overall reported the following: Clinical and demographic metadata were provided uncurated, with the amount varying by source and participant.

On this clone: Its antigen is not yet known. The record has no base qualities; no much larger clone is one base away.

The sample consisted of peripheral blood. The sequence is built from TRBV12-5 and TRBJ1-2, and 8 junction bases match TRBD1. The source of this sequence is a woman aged 65 to 85 with acute or convalescent COVID-19. CDR3 sequence: CASGFQGAGGYTF. The DNA is TGTGCTAGTGGTTTTCAGGGGGCTGGGGGCTACACCTTC. This CDR3, with the reference TRBV12-5 and TRBJ1-2 proteins standing in past its ends, gives the full variable domain DARVTQTPRHKVTEMGQEVTMRCQPILGHNTVFWYRQTMMQGLELLAYFRNRAPLDDSGMPKDRFSAEMPDATLATLKIQPSEPRDSAVYFCASGFQGAGGYTFGSGTRLTVV.